The 26 T cell receptor beta chains below all came from one sample that was sequenced in a study of T cells in Graves' hyperthyroidism and ophthalmopathy. There were TCR beta CDR3 regions amplified from RNA transcripts. The TCR CDR3 first-round RT-PCR relied on the HTBI primer set. Each CDR3 protein is one row after TCRdb ran MiXCR on the multiplex PCR reads. The sample shows hundreds of thousands of distinct CDR3 sequences, 12% to 15% of them seen only once. Material for sequencing was blood. The receptors come from a woman between 18 and 29 years old with Graves' hyperthyroidism.

With regard to this clonotype: One end of the junction is discordant with germline, which a read error may explain. The gene calls are TRBV6-1 and TRBJ2-2; 8 positions agree with TRBD1. The CDR3 consists of 11 residues. Germline V gives CDR1 MNHNS, CDR2 SASEGT. CDR3 DNA: TGCGCAGGGGGCCGGACCGGGGAGCTGTTTTTT. It specifies CAGGRTGELFF.

The CDR3 DNA is TGTGCCAGCAGTGAAGAAACAGCTTATAATTCACCCCTCCACTTT. Amino acid sequence: CASSEETAYNSPLHF. The chain recombines TRBV2 with TRBJ1-6, with D unresolved. V was shortened by 1 base and J by 4 bases, with 8 bases between the two germline ends. This CDR3 contains 15 residues. In germline, CDR1 is SNHLY, CDR2 FYNNEI.

The rearrangement links TRBV7-9 to TRBJ1-1; D is unresolved. The germline V gene encodes CDR1 SEHNR and CDR2 FQNEAQ (reference sequence). The V end was cut by 5 bases, the J end by 4 bases, with 20 bases between. The CDR3 covers 16 residues. For the CDR3, the DNA is TGTGCCAGCAGCCCATCCTGGCCAGATGGCGCCACTGAAGCTTTCTTT. Residues: CASSPSWPDGATEAFF.

This clonotype was seen a few times. V and J are TRBV9 and TRBJ2-1; either TRBD1 or TRBD2 may fit D (6 bases each). The germline V gene encodes CDR1 SGDLS and CDR2 YYNGEE. V was cut by 0 bases and J by 7 bases, with 14 bases left in between. The CDR3 covers 15 residues. As DNA, the CDR3 is TGTGCCAGCAGCGTAGCGGGGGCGGGCGGGAATGAGCAGTTCTTC. Translation: CASSVAGAGGNEQFF.

This sequence joins TRBV29-1 and TRBJ2-7; TRBD1 agrees at 7 bases. CDR3 length: 13 amino acids. CDR1 is SQVTM and CDR2 is ANQGSEA in the germline V gene. The V gene end was trimmed by 7 bases and the J gene end by 5 bases; junction bases not matched to a gene: 11. CDR3 protein: CSAGDSLRNEQYF. The CDR3 region has the DNA TGCAGCGCCGGGGACAGCCTGCGCAACGAGCAGTACTTC.

Only a few counts were recorded for this clonotype. V usage is TRBV20-1 and J usage is TRBJ2-5; 14 bases are shared with TRBD2. The CDR3 has 17 residues. J lost 5 bases, V lost 6 bases, and 14 bases had no gene match. Germline assignment: CDR1 DFQATT and CDR2 SNEGSKA (reference sequence). The DNA for the CDR3 is TGCAGTGCAGAAGATCCGGGACTAGCGGGAGAGGGGGAGACCCAGTACTTC. Residues: CSAEDPGLAGEGETQYF.

The table lists this clonotype with many counts. This rearrangement joins TRBV28 to TRBJ2-7, with D possibly called TRBD1 or TRBD2 (6 bases each). Germline values: CDR1 MDHEN, CDR2 SYDVKM. The CDR3 runs to 16 residues. V lost 2 bases and J lost 3, with 17 bases in between. Written as DNA, the CDR3 is TGTGCCAGCAGTTTAGGATTTGGGGGGCTCGGCTACGAGCAGTACTTC. It specifies CASSLGFGGLGYEQYF.

This chain uses TRBV6-1 with TRBJ1-1; D remains unclear. Germline loops: CDR1 MNHNS, CDR2 SASEGT. Trimming took off 5 bases at V and 0 bases at J, with 16 bases between the two ends. The CDR3 loop spans 16 amino acids. The CDR3 here is CASSPLRAALNTEAFF. The CDR3 bases are TGTGCCAGCAGTCCCCTCCGGGCGGCCTTGAACACTGAAGCTTTCTTT.

This chain connects TRBV24-1 to TRBJ2-1; TRBD2 matches at 13 bases. CDR1 and CDR2 (germline): KGHDR, SFDVKD. The trim removed 7 bases at V and 9 bases at J, leaving 5 bases unmatched. The length of the CDR3 is 14 residues. CDR3 region: CATRGLAGVGEQFF. Here the CDR3 DNA reads TGTGCCACCAGAGGACTAGCGGGAGTAGGTGAGCAGTTCTTC.

This clonotype was counted ten times or more. This chain links TRBV25-1 with TRBJ1-1, with 7 positions matching TRBD1. The V and J ends lost 3 bases and 1 base, in that order; junction bases with no gene match: 14. This CDR3 contains 18 residues. Per the germline V gene, CDR1 is MGHDK and CDR2 is SYGVNS. CDR3 DNA sequence: TGTGCCAGCAGTGAGCCCGGGACAGCAGGACGAGGGAACACTGAAGCTTTCTTT. Encoded protein: CASSEPGTAGRGNTEAFF.

This sequence joins TRBV18 and TRBJ2-5, with 11 positions matching TRBD2. CDR3 length: 16 amino acids. The V gene's germline CDR1 is KGHSH and CDR2 LQKENI. V lost 6 bases, J lost 4 bases, and 10 bases stayed unmatched. The CDR3 here is CASSQLSGRARETQYF. The CDR3 DNA follows: TGTGCCAGCTCCCAACTTAGCGGGAGGGCCAGAGAGACCCAGTACTTC.

This clonotype was detected a few times. This chain uses TRBV19 with TRBJ1-4; no clear D gene. The CDR3 spans 17 residues. The V gene lost 6 bases and the J gene lost 8 bases, with 25 bases spanning the gap. Germline V gives CDR1 LNHDA, CDR2 SQIVND (reference sequence). CDR3 in amino acids: CASSKSSLSARSEKLFF. CDR3 sequence (DNA): TGTGCCAGTAGCAAATCCTCTTTGTCAGCGAGGTCGGAAAAACTGTTTTTT.

V is TRBV18 and J is TRBJ1-1, with D possibly matching TRBD1 (6 bases). V was trimmed by 4 bases and J by 4 bases, leaving 10 bases between them. The germline V gene has CDR1 KGHSH and CDR2 LQKENI. The CDR3 extends over 13 amino acids. CDR3: CASSQGEGTEAFF. The CDR3 coding sequence is TGTGCCAGCTCACAGGGGGAGGGCACTGAAGCTTTCTTT.

In its sample, this clonotype was seen a few times. Because the CDR3's place on the DNA is in doubt, the DNA is left out and the CDR3 is given as listed by TCRdb. The chain combines TRBV5-1 with TRBJ1-1; the table's TRBD1 call for D was not verified on the DNA. The CDR3 spans 16 residues, counting both ends. Per germline, CDR1 SGHRS and CDR2 YFSETQ. The CDR3 here is CASSFGSGQWNTEAFF.

This clonotype occurred many times. V gene TRBV28 combines with J gene TRBJ2-1, with TRBD2 matching over 7 bases. Germline CDR1 MDHEN, CDR2 SYDVKM. The junction had 14 bases not matched to a gene; V was cut back by 8 bases and J by 10 bases. The CDR3 has 14 amino acids. The CDR3 protein is CASSYRDYQREQFF. CDR3 sequence (DNA): TGTGCCAGCTCCTACCGGGACTACCAACGCGAGCAGTTCTTC.

This clonotype was picked up many times. The rearrangement joins TRBV2 to TRBJ1-1; no firm D call. V lost 2 bases to trimming and J lost 3 bases, with 7 bases between them. This CDR3 contains 13 residues. Looked up from germline, CDR1 is SNHLY and CDR2 is FYNNEI. The CDR3 sequence: CASSERVYTEAFF. As DNA, the CDR3 is TGTGCCAGCAGTGAAAGGGTGTACACTGAAGCTTTCTTT. Based on the CDR3 plus reference TRBV2 and TRBJ1-1, the full variable domain is EPEVTQTPSHQVTQMGQEVILRCVPISNHLYFYWYRQILGQKVEFLVSFYNNEISEKSEIFDDQFSVERPDGSNFTLKIRSTKLEDSAMYFCASSERVYTEAFFGQGTRLTVV.

This clonotype came up a few times. A much bigger clone sits one base away, suggesting this may be a read error. The chain has TRBV20-1 and TRBJ2-1; 8 bases map to TRBD2. Per the germline V gene, CDR1 is DFQATT and CDR2 is SNEGSKA (reference sequence). The CDR3 extends over 16 amino acids. The ends lost 7 bases at V and 9 bases at J; junction bases unmatched: 20. The CDR3 reads CSVTAGLAGAGGEQFF. The CDR3 coding sequence is TGCAGTGTTACCGCGGGCCTAGCGGGCGCCGGTGGTGAGCAGTTCTTC.

This clonotype was recorded at least ten times. The genes are TRBV30 and TRBJ1-5; D call uncertain. Germline values: CDR1 GTSNPN, CDR2 SVGIG (reference sequence). This CDR3 spans 15 amino acids. The V and J ends lost 0 bases and 2 bases respectively, with 11 bases between them. In DNA, the CDR3 is TGTGCCTGGAGTGTACGCAGTACCGGCAATCAGCCCCAGCATTTT. It encodes CAWSVRSTGNQPQHF.

On this clonotype itself: Because the CDR3 is missing its conserved closing phenylalanine or tryptophan, this is likely a read error. The chain carries TRBV20-1 and TRBJ1-1; D is unclear. V was cut by 2 bases and J by 1 base, with 5 bases left in between. The CDR3 length is 12 residues. Germline V gives CDR1 DFQATT, CDR2 SNEGSKA (reference sequence). In nucleotides, the CDR3 is TGCAGTGCTAGAAACACGAACACTGAAGCTTTCTCT. It specifies CSARNTNTEAFS.

In this sample, this clonotype turned up many times. The chain is built from TRBV18 and TRBJ2-7; 9 bases are a match to TRBD1. This CDR3 has 15 amino acids. After removal of 0 bases from V and 3 bases from J, the junction contained 3 bases not matched to a gene. Per germline, CDR1 KGHSH and CDR2 LQKENI. DNA of the CDR3: TGTGCCAGCTCACCACCGCGGACAGGGGACTACGAGCAGTACTTC. This translates into CASSPPRTGDYEQYF.

This clonotype was recorded a few times. This rearrangement joins TRBV24-1 to TRBJ2-1; D assignment may be TRBD1 or TRBD2 (5 bases each). There are 16 residues in the CDR3. Germline assignment: CDR1 KGHDR and CDR2 SFDVKD. V lost 4 bases and J lost 6, with 18 bases in between. The CDR3 here is CATSDRDPPLGNEQFF. DNA of the CDR3: TGTGCCACCAGTGACCGGGACCCCCCGCTCGGCAATGAGCAGTTCTTC.

This clonotype was found a few times. One end of the junction fails to match germline, which may point to a read error. The chain couples TRBV5-1 to TRBJ2-7; D possibly matches TRBD1 or TRBD2 (5 bases each). This CDR3 comprises 17 residues. Germline V lookup: CDR1 SGHRS, CDR2 YFSETQ. The CDR3 loop reads CASNVWGRQTDTYEQSF. CDR3 sequence (DNA): TGCGCCAGCAACGTGTGGGGGAGACAGACCGATACCTACGAGCAGTCCTTC.

The V call is TRBV14, the J call TRBJ1-6; a weak D match, TRBD1 (5 bases). The CDR3 is made up of 14 amino acids. The germline gives CDR1 SGHDN, CDR2 FVKESK. V lost 0 bases and J 7 bases, leaving 7 bases between the germline ends. CDR3 sequence reads: CASSQERGNSPLHF. CDR3 nucleotide sequence: TGTGCCAGCAGCCAAGAAAGGGGAAATTCACCCCTCCACTTT.

This clonotype was counted many times. The CDR3 bases are TGCAGTGCTAGCAGGGAGCAGTTCTTC. Translated: CSASREQFF. The gene calls are TRBV20-1 and TRBJ2-1; D is unclear. Germline V lookup: CDR1 DFQATT, CDR2 SNEGSKA (reference sequence). This CDR3 has 9 amino acids. V was clipped by 3 bases and J by 10 bases, with 4 bases between them.

This clonotype has only one observation. The J gene is TRBJ1-1, the V gene TRBV12-3 or TRBV12-4; D is unclear. V was cut by 6 bases and J by 3 bases, with 11 bases left in between. The CDR3 has 13 amino acids. The CDR3, as DNA: TGTGCCAGCAGCCGGTCGGGAGACACTGAAGCTTTCTTT. Residues: CASSRSGDTEAFF.

This clonotype was seen more than once but under ten times. The rearrangement joins TRBV20-1 to TRBJ1-4; D ambiguous. V shed 1 base and J shed 0 bases, with 12 bases lying between them. The CDR3 is 16 amino acids. CDR1 is DFQATT, CDR2 SNEGSKA, per germline (reference sequence). The CDR3 sequence is CSARAWTDATNEKLFF. Here the CDR3 DNA reads TGCAGTGCTAGAGCTTGGACCGATGCAACTAATGAAAAACTGTTTTTT.